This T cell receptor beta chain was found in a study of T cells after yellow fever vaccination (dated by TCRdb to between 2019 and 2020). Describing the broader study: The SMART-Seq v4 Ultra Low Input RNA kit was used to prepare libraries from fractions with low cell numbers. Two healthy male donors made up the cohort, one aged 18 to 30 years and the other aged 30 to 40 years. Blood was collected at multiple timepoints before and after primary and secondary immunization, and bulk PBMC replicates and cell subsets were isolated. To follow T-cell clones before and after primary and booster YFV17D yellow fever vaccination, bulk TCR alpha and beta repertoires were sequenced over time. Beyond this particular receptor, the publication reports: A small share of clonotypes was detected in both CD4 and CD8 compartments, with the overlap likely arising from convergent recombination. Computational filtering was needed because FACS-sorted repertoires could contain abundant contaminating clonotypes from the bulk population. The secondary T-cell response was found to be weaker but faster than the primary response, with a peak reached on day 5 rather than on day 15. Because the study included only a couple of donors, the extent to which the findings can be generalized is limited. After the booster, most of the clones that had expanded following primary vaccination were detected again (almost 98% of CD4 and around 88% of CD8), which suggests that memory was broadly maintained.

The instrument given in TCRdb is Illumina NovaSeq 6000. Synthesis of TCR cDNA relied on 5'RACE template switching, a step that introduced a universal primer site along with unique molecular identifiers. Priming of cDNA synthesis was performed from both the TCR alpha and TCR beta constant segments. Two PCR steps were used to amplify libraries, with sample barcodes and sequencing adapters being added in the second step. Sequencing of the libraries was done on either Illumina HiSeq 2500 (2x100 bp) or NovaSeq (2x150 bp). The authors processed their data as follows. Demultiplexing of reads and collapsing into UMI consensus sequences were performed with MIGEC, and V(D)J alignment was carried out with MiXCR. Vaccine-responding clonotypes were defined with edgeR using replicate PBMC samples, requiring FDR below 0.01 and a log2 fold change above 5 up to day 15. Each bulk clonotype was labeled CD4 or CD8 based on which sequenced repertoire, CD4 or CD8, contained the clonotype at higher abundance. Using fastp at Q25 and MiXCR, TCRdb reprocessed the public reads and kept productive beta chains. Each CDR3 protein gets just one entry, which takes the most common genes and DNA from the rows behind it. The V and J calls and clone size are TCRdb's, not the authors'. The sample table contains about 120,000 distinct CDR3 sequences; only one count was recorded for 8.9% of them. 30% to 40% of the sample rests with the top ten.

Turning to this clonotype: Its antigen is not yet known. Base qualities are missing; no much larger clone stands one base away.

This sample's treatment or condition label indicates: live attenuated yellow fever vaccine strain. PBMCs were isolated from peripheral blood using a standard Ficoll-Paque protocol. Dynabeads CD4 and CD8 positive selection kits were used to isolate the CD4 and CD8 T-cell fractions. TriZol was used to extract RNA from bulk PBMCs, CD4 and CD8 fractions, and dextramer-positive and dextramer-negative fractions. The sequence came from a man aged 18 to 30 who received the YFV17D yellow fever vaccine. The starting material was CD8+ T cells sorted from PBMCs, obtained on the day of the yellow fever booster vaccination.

At the DNA level, the sequence is TGTGCCAGCAGCTCCCCCGGGAGGGCAACTAATGAAAAACTGTTTTTT. The translation is CASSSPGRATNEKLFF. Recombination connected TRBV5-4 to TRBJ1-4, with the D gene call left open. V was cut back by 3 bases and J by 0 bases, leaving a gap of 12 bases between them. From its cysteine to its phenylalanine, the CDR3 spans 16 amino acids. CDR3 DNA only is kept here, 48 bases in frame from base 1. Based on the germline V gene (reference sequence), the CDR1 and CDR2 sequences are SGHNT and YYREEE.